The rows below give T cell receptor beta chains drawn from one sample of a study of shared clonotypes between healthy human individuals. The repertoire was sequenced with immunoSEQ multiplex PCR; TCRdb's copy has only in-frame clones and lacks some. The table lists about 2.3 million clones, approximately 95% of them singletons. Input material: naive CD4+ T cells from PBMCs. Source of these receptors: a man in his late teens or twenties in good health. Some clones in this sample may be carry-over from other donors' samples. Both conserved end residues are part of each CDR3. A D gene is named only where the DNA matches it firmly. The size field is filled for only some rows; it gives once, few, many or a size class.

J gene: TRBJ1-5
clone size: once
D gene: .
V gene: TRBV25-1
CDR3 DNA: TGTGCCAGCAGTGAATGGGCAGCGGGTCAGCCCCAGCATTTT
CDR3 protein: CASSEWAAGQPQHF

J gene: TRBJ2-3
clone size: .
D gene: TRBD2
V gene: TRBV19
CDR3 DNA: TGTGCCAGTAGTTCAGCGGGATATTCCTATACGCAGTATTTT
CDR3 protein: CASSSAGYSYTQYF

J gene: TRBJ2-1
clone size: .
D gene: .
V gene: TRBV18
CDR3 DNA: TGTGCCAGCTCACCCCTAGCAACCTACAATGAGCAGTTCTTC
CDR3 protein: CASSPLATYNEQFF

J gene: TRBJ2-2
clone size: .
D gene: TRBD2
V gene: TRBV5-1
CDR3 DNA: TGCGCCAGCAGCTTGGTAGAGAGCGGGAGTCGCACCGGGGAGCTGTTTTTT
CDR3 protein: CASSLVESGSRTGELFF

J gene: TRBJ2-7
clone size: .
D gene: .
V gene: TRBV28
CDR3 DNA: TGTGCCAGCAGTTTACTCCAATTCCAGGGTTCCCAGGAGGGGCAGTACTTC
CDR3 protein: CASSLLQFQGSQEGQYF

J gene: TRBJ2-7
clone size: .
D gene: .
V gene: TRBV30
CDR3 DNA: TGTGCCTGGAGTTCCTCGTTCCACGAGCAGTACTTC
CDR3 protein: CAWSSSFHEQYF

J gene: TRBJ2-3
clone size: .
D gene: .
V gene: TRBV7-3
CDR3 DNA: TGTGCCAGCAGCGCGGGAACCAGCGCAGATACGCAGTATTTT
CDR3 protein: CASSAGTSADTQYF

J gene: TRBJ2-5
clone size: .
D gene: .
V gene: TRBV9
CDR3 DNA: TGTGCCAGCAGCCCGGGGGGCCTAGCGAGAACCCAGTACTTC
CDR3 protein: CASSPGGLARTQYF

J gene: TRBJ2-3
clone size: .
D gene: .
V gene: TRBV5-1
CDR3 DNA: TGCGCCAGCAGCTTGGGGATAGCGGTCACAGATACGCAGTATTTT
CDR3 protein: CASSLGIAVTDTQYF

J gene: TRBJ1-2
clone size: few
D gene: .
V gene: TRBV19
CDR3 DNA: TGTGCCAGTAGTACCGACAGATCTGGGTCCCATGGCTACACCTTC
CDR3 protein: CASSTDRSGSHGYTF

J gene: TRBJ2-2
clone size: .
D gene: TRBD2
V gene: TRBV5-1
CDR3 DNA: TGCGCCAGCAGCTTGGCACCTAGCGGGAGTAACACCGGGGAGCTGTTTTTT
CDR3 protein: CASSLAPSGSNTGELFF